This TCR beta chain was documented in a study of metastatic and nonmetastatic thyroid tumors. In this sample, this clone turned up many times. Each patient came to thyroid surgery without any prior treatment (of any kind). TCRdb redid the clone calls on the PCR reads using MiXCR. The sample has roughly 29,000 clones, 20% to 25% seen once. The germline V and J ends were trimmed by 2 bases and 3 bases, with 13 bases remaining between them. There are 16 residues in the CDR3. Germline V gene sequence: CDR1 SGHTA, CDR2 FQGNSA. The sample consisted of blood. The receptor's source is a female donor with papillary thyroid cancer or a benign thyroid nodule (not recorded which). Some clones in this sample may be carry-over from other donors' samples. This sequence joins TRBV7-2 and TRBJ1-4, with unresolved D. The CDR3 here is CASSLRRDLSNEKLFF. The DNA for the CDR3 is TGTGCCAGCAGCTTACGGCGGGATCTGTCTAATGAAAAACTGTTTTTT.